The 29 T cell receptor beta chains given below trace back to one sample, sequenced in a study of control samples from healthy donors and cancer patients. The protocol was immunoSEQ multiplex PCR, while the TCRdb copy is restricted to in-frame clones and leaves out a portion. The repertoire holds 100,000 to 120,000 clones, 85% to 90% seen once, with around 3.9% in the top ten. Sequenced material: PBMCs. The source is a woman aged 55-70 years with lung cancer.

The rearrangement joins TRBV2 to TRBJ1-2; 8 nucleotides agree with TRBD1. V trimming: 3 bases; J trimming: 4 bases; junction bases outside the gene matches: 7. The germline V gene encodes CDR1 SNHLY and CDR2 FYNNEI. The CDR3 sequence is 15 residues long. The CDR3 protein is CASSDASGGGYGYTF. The CDR3, as DNA: TGTGCCAGCAGTGACGCGTCAGGGGGCGGCTATGGCTACACCTTC.

The chain employs TRBV5-1 and TRBJ2-7; 9 bases line up with TRBD1. Unmatched junction bases numbered 4, after V lost 4 bases and J lost 5 bases. Germline lookup yields CDR1 SGHRS and CDR2 YFSETQ. This CDR3 spans 13 amino acids. The CDR3 nucleotides read TGCGCCAGCAGCCCTGGGACAGGGAACGAGCAGTACTTC. Protein: CASSPGTGNEQYF.

The chain links TRBV6-2 or TRBV6-3 to TRBJ1-5, with unresolved D. With 0 bases removed from V and 0 bases from J, the gap between germline ends came to 12 bases. The CDR3 has 17 amino acids. Germline V lookup: CDR1 MNHEY, CDR2 SVGEGT. CDR3 nucleotides: TGTGCCAGCAGTTACTCGAGCAGGTTAAATAGCAATCAGCCCCAGCATTTT. This gives the protein CASSYSSRLNSNQPQHF.

The chain carries TRBV7-9 and TRBJ2-2; 7 bases agree with TRBD2. The V segment lost 3 bases and the J segment 0 bases; nucleotides outside the gene matches: 4. This CDR3 is 16 amino acids long. In germline, CDR1 is SEHNR, CDR2 FQNEAQ (reference sequence). The CDR3 reads CASSFYGGTNTGELFF. CDR3 nucleotide sequence: TGTGCCAGCAGCTTTTACGGGGGGACGAACACCGGGGAGCTGTTTTTT.

The V and J genes are TRBV7-9 and TRBJ2-3; 10 bases fit TRBD2. This CDR3 has 17 residues. With V trimmed by 1 base and J by 2 bases, 6 bases remained unmatched. Germline lookup yields CDR1 SEHNR and CDR2 FQNEAQ (reference sequence). The CDR3 nucleotides read TGTGCCAGCAGCTTAGTCGTGCTAGCGGGAGCCACAGATACGCAGTATTTT. As protein: CASSLVVLAGATDTQYF.

V gene TRBV27 combines with J gene TRBJ1-5; D might be TRBD1 (6 bases). The V end lost 4 bases, the J end lost 6 bases, and 16 bases lay between the germline ends. This CDR3 contains 15 residues. CDR1 is MNHEY and CDR2 is SMNVEV in the germline V gene (reference sequence). Here the CDR3 reads CASSSIDRPGQPQHF. The CDR3 region has the DNA TGTGCCAGCAGTTCAATCGACAGGCCCGGTCAGCCCCAGCATTTT.

The chain uses TRBV10-3 and TRBJ2-3; weak D call: TRBD2 (6 bases). CDR1 and CDR2 from the germline V gene are ENHRY and SYGVKD. Trimming removed 2 bases at V and 7 bases at J, with 7 bases between. CDR3 length equals 12 residues. The CDR3 DNA sequence: TGTGCCATCAGTGAGGGAGGGCATACGCAGTATTTT. Encoded protein: CAISEGGHTQYF.

The chain links TRBV18 to TRBJ1-1; D not resolved. The V and J ends lost 2 bases and 3 bases respectively, with 7 bases between them. The CDR3 covers 13 residues. Germline CDR1 KGHSH, CDR2 LQKENI. The CDR3 region is CASSPGLDTEAFF. CDR3 sequence (DNA): TGTGCCAGCTCACCAGGGTTGGACACTGAAGCTTTCTTT.

CDR3 coding DNA: TGTGCCTGGAGTGTAACGGGGAACAAAAGGCGCTACACCTTC. It specifies CAWSVTGNKRRYTF. This chain uses TRBV30 with TRBJ1-2, with D unclear. The CDR3 spans 14 residues. The V gene's germline CDR1 is GTSNPN and CDR2 SVGIG (reference sequence). The V gene lost 0 bases and the J gene lost 9 bases, with 17 bases spanning the gap.

The rearrangement joins TRBV10-3 to TRBJ1-3; D call uncertain. Germline lookup yields CDR1 ENHRY and CDR2 SYGVKD. Trimming pared 2 bases from V and 0 bases from J, leaving 11 bases between. This CDR3 is 16 amino acids long. The CDR3 DNA follows: TGTGCCATCAGTGAGGCGGGCGAGCTCTCTGGAAACACCATATATTTT. Its translation is CAISEAGELSGNTIYF.

The chain uses TRBV30 and TRBJ2-4, with D possibly TRBD2 on 6 matching bases. CDR3 length: 11 residues. CDR1 is GTSNPN, CDR2 SVGIG, per germline (reference sequence). Trimming shortened V by 1 base and J by 15 bases, and 13 bases separated the two germline ends. Here the CDR3 DNA reads TGTGCCTGGAGTGGGGGGGAGTTAAGGTACTTC. Its translation is CAWSGGELRYF.

This clone has just one count. This sequence joins TRBV3-1 (or the pseudogene TRBV3-2) and TRBJ1-2; D remains unclear. Deletions cut 0 bases from V and 3 bases from J, with 8 bases between. The CDR3 is 14 residues long. CDR1 LGHDT and CDR2 YNNKEL come from the germline V gene (reference sequence). CDR3 loop: CASSQDRDYYGYTF. The CDR3 region has the DNA TGTGCCAGCAGCCAAGATCGGGATTACTATGGCTACACCTTC.

The rearrangement joins TRBV30 to TRBJ2-5; D unclear. Germline-derived CDR1 and CDR2 are GTSNPN and SVGIG (reference sequence). The CDR3 sequence is 11 residues long. The V end lost 4 bases, the J end lost 5 bases, and 8 bases lay between the germline ends. DNA for the CDR3: TGTGCCTGGAAAGACCCGGAGACCCAGTACTTC. Amino acids: CAWKDPETQYF.

This clone was seen a single time. The chain couples TRBV29-1 to TRBJ1-1; 11 bases line up with TRBD1. Germline V gives CDR1 SQVTM, CDR2 ANQGSEA. This CDR3 has 13 residues. The V gene end was trimmed by 3 bases and the J gene end by 11 bases; junction bases not matched to a gene: 8. The CDR3: CSVDPGGQGVAFF. The CDR3 DNA is TGCAGCGTTGATCCTGGGGGACAGGGGGTGGCTTTCTTT.

Here the CDR3 reads CASSKNRGPQETQYF. In nucleotides, the CDR3 is TGTGCCAGCAGTAAAAACAGGGGACCCCAAGAGACCCAGTACTTC. V and J are TRBV6-4 and TRBJ2-5, with 7 nucleotides matching TRBD1. Germline loops: CDR1 MRHNA, CDR2 SNTAGT. After removal of 5 bases from V and 1 base from J, the junction contained 7 bases not matched to a gene. This CDR3 spans 15 amino acids.

The chain recombines TRBV27 with TRBJ2-1; TRBD1 is a possible D gene (5 bases). Germline V gene lookup returns CDR1 MNHEY and CDR2 SMNVEV (reference sequence). Between the trimmed V and J ends, which lost 2 bases and 2 bases, there was a span of 13 bases. The CDR3 contains 16 residues. The CDR3 DNA reads as TGTGCCAGCAGTTTAATCGACAGTTTGCCCTACAATGAGCAGTTCTTC. Its protein product is CASSLIDSLPYNEQFF.

The chain employs TRBV9 and TRBJ2-7; TRBD2 agrees at 9 bases. The CDR3 length is 18 residues. From germline, CDR1 is SGDLS and CDR2 YYNGEE. V shed 3 bases and J 4 bases; nucleotides not matched to a gene: 17. CDR3 sequence reads: CASSEGVAGAPFPYEQYF. CDR3 in DNA: TGTGCCAGCAGCGAGGGGGTAGCGGGAGCCCCCTTTCCTTACGAGCAGTACTTC.

J is TRBJ2-5 and V is TRBV7-2; TRBD2 agrees at 8 bases. Looked up from germline, CDR1 is SGHTA and CDR2 is FQGNSA. V gave up 8 bases and J gave up 4 bases; unmatched junction bases: 6. This CDR3 spans 13 amino acids. In DNA, the CDR3 is TGTGCCAGCCTGGCGGGAGGTGGAGAGACCCAGTACTTC. Protein sequence: CASLAGGGETQYF.

The chain couples TRBV3-1 (or the pseudogene TRBV3-2) to TRBJ2-7; D assignment may be TRBD1 or TRBD2 (6 bases each). Germline CDR1 reads LGHDT; CDR2 reads YNNKEL (reference sequence). Between the trimmed V and J ends, which lost 4 bases and 6 bases, there was a span of 22 bases. The CDR3 is 16 amino acids. CDR3 in amino acids: CASSPSGGGGFLEQYF. CDR3 bases: TGTGCCAGCAGCCCCTCTGGCGGAGGGGGGTTCCTCGAGCAGTACTTC.

The count of this clone is one. DNA of the CDR3: TGCGCCAGCAGTTTAGGACAGGAGGGTCAGCCCCAGCATTTT. Protein product: CASSLGQEGQPQHF. The genes are TRBV5-1 and TRBJ1-5, with TRBD1 matching over 7 bases. The CDR3 is made up of 14 amino acids. The germline gives CDR1 SGHRS, CDR2 YFSETQ. Trimming cost V 5 bases and J 6 bases; bases outside gene matches: 8. The full variable domain, rest sourced from reference TRBV5-1 and TRBJ1-5, is KAGVTQTPRYLIKTRGQQVTLSCSPISGHRSVSWYQQTPGQGLQFLFEYFSETQRNKGNFPGRFSGRQFSNSRSEMNVSTLELGDSALYLCASSLGQEGQPQHFGDGTRLSIL.

V usage is TRBV9 and J usage is TRBJ1-6; 9 nucleotides align to TRBD1. J gave up 6 bases and V 4 bases, and 5 bases lay outside the gene matches. The length of the CDR3 is 15 residues. CDR1 SGDLS and CDR2 YYNGEE come from the germline V gene. The CDR3 DNA sequence: TGTGCCAGCAGCCTTTCGGGACAGGGTAATTCACCCCTCCACTTT. It yields the protein CASSLSGQGNSPLHF.

The rearrangement links TRBV6-2 or TRBV6-3 to TRBJ1-5; D gene ambiguous. Per germline, CDR1 MNHEY and CDR2 SVGEGT. The CDR3 contains 16 residues. Trimming removed 5 bases from V and 0 bases from J, with 14 bases in between. CDR3 in amino acids: CASSPPEVVSNQPQHF. The CDR3 DNA reads as TGTGCCAGCAGTCCCCCCGAGGTGGTTAGCAATCAGCCCCAGCATTTT.

The genes are TRBV6-2 or TRBV6-3 and TRBJ2-6, with 10 positions matching TRBD1. The CDR3 is 18 amino acids. V trimming: 2 bases; J trimming: 2 bases; junction bases outside the gene matches: 6. Germline V gene lookup returns CDR1 MNHEY and CDR2 SVGEGT. CDR3 DNA sequence: TGTGCCAGCAGTTACGGACAGGGGGACAGGACTGGGGCCAACGTCCTGACTTTC. It codes for CASSYGQGDRTGANVLTF.

The chain joins TRBV5-6 to TRBJ1-1; no firm D call. V was pared by 2 bases and J by 0 bases, with 8 bases between. Germline V gives CDR1 SGHDT, CDR2 YYEEEE. The CDR3 is made up of 14 amino acids. The CDR3 DNA reads as TGTGCCAGCAGCTTTGTTAGCCTGAACACTGAAGCTTTCTTT. Amino acids: CASSFVSLNTEAFF. Supplemented by reference TRBV5-6 and TRBJ1-1, the full variable domain reads DAGVTQSPTHLIKTRGQQVTLRCSPKSGHDTVSWYQQALGQGPQFIFQYYEEEERQRGNFPDRFSGHQFPNYSSELNVNALLLGDSALYLCASSFVSLNTEAFFGQGTRLTVV.

This rearrangement joins TRBV5-4 to TRBJ2-6, with D tentatively TRBD1 (5 bases). CDR3 size: 15 residues. V was trimmed by 1 base and J by 4 bases, leaving 9 bases between them. Germline values: CDR1 SGHNT, CDR2 YYREEE (reference sequence). CDR3 nucleotides: TGTGCCAGCAGCTTGCAGGGCGTAGGGGCCAACGTCCTGACTTTC. Amino acids: CASSLQGVGANVLTF.

The rearrangement links TRBV7-3 to TRBJ2-7; maybe TRBD1 (5 bases). Deletions cut 2 bases from V and 1 base from J, with 9 bases between. This CDR3 contains 14 residues. CDR1 is SGHTA, CDR2 FQGTGA, per germline. The CDR3 spells CASSLHQGSYEQYF. CDR3 nucleotide sequence: TGTGCCAGCAGCTTACATCAGGGTTCCTACGAGCAGTACTTC.

V is TRBV9 and J is TRBJ2-7; the D is unclear. Germline V gene lookup returns CDR1 SGDLS and CDR2 YYNGEE. CDR3 size: 14 residues. V lost 0 bases to trimming and J lost 2 bases, with 9 bases between them. CDR3 sequence: CASSVGPTTYEQYF. CDR3 DNA: TGTGCCAGCAGCGTAGGTCCGACGACCTACGAGCAGTACTTC.

The CDR3 protein is CASAGGAVPYEQYF. DNA for the CDR3: TGTGCCAGCGCCGGGGGCGCGGTTCCCTACGAGCAGTACTTC. The V call is TRBV11-2, the J call TRBJ2-7, with D perhaps assigned TRBD1 or TRBD2 (6 bases each). The CDR3 contains 14 residues. The V end lost 8 bases, the J end lost 2 bases, and 16 bases lay between the germline ends. Per the germline V gene, CDR1 is SGHAT and CDR2 is FQNNGV.

This clone was detected once. V is TRBV27 and J is TRBJ2-1; 9 nucleotides agree with TRBD1. The CDR3 covers 14 residues. CDR1 MNHEY and CDR2 SMNVEV come from the germline V gene (reference sequence). The V segment lost 4 bases and the J segment 3 bases; nucleotides outside the gene matches: 1. For the CDR3, the DNA is TGTGCCAGCAGTTCGGACAGGGGCTACAATGAGCAGTTCTTC. Its translation: CASSSDRGYNEQFF.